This T cell receptor (beta chain) was recovered during a study of cytomegalovirus exposure and HLA in healthy donors. Study-wide results and caveats: Immune exposure information available was restricted to CMV serostatus. Specificity of a few CMV-associated chains for CMV antigens was verified in vitro.

Both 60 Vbeta primers and 13 Jbeta primers went into the PCR. Clones were sequenced by immunoSEQ multiplex PCR, and TCRdb holds only the in-frame ones, with some missing. This sample carries under 150,000 clones, around 83% of them seen once, and the ten largest clones take just over 1%. Of note for this clone: Its antigen remains unidentified.

Trimming cost V 1 base and J 4 bases; bases outside gene matches: 16. The CDR3 is 18 amino acids. The germline V gene encodes CDR1 LNHDA and CDR2 SQIVND (reference sequence). The sequence came from a human donor in good health. Specimen: PBMCs. The rearrangement uses TRBV19 and TRBJ2-7; 7 nucleotides match TRBD1. The CDR3 spells CASSIVFSGPDRAYEQYF. CDR3 nucleotide sequence: TGTGCCAGTAGTATAGTCTTCAGTGGGCCCGACAGGGCTTACGAGCAGTACTTC.